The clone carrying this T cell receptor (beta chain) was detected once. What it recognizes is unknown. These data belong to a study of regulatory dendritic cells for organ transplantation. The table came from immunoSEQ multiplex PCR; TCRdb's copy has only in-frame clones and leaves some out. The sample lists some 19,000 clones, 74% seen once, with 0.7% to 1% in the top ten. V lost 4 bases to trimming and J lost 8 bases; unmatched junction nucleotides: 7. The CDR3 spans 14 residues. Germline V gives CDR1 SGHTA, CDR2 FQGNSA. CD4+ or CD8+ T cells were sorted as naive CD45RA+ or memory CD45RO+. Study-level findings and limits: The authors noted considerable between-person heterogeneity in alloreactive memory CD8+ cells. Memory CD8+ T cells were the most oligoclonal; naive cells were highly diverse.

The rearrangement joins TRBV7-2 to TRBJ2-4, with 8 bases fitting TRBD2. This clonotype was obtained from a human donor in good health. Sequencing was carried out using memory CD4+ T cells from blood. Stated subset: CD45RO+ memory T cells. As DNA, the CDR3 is TGTGCCAGCAGCTCGGGACTAGGGATTGACATTCAGTACTTC. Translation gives CASSSGLGIDIQYF. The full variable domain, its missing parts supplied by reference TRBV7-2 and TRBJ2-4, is GAGVSQSPSNKVTEKGKDVELRCDPISGHTALYWYRQSLGQGLEFLIYFQGNSAPDKSGLPSDRFSAERTGGSVSTLTIQRTQQEDSAVYLCASSSGLGIDIQYFGAGTRLSVL.